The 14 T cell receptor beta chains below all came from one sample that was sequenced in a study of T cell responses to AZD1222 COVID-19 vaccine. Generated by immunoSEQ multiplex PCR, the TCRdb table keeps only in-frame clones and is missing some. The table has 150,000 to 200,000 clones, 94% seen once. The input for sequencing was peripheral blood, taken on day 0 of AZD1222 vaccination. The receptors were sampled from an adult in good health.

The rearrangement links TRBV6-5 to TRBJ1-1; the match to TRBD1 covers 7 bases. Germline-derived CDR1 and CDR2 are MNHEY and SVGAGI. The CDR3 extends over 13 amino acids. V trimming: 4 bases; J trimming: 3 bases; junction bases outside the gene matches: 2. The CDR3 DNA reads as TGTGCCAGCAGTTCGACAGGGTACACTGAAGCTTTCTTT. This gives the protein CASSSTGYTEAFF.

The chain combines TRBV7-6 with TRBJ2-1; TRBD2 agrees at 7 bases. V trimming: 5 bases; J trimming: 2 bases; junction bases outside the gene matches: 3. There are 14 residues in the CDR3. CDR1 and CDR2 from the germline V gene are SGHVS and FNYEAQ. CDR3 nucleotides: TGTGCCAGCAGCCTCAGCGGGACCTACAATGAGCAGTTCTTC. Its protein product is CASSLSGTYNEQFF.

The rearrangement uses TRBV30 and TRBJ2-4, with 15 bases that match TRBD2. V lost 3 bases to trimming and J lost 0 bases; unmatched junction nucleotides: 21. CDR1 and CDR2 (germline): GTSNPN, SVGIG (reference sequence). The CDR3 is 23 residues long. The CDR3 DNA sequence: TGTGCCTGGAGCCACCCCAGGACTAGCGGGAGGGCCCCCCTACTACTAGCCAAAAACATTCAGTACTTC. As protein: CAWSHPRTSGRAPLLLAKNIQYF.

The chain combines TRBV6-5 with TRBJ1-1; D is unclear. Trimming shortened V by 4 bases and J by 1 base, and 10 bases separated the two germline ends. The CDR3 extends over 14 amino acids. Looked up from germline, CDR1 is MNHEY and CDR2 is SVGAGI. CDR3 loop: CASSFAEQNTEAFF. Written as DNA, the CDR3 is TGTGCCAGCAGTTTCGCTGAACAGAACACTGAAGCTTTCTTT.

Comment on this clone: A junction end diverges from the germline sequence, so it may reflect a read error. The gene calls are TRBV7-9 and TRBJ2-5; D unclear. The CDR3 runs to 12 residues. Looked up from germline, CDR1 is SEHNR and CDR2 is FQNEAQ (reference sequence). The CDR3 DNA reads TGTGCCAGCAGCTTAGCAAGCCCAGCAAGACACTTC. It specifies CASSLASPARHF.

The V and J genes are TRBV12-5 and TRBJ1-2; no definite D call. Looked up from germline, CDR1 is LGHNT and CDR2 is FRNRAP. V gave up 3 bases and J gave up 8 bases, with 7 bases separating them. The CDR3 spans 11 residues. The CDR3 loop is CASGFTEGYTF. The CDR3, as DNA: TGTGCTAGTGGTTTCACGGAAGGCTACACCTTC.

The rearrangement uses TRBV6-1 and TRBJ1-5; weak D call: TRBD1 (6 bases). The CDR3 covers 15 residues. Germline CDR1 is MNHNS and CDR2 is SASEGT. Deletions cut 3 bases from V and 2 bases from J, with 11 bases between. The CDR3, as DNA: TGTGCCAGCAGTGAGTTTAAGGGGGGCAATCAGCCCCAGCATTTT. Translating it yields CASSEFKGGNQPQHF.

CDR3 coding DNA: TGTGCCAGCAGCGGACGGACGGGGGCAGGTCAGCCCCAGCATTTT. This sequence encodes CASSGRTGAGQPQHF. The chain employs TRBV2 and TRBJ1-5; D is perhaps TRBD1 (6 bases). Germline V gene sequence: CDR1 SNHLY, CDR2 FYNNEI. The CDR3 runs to 15 residues. Between the trimmed V and J ends, which lost 6 bases and 6 bases, there was a span of 18 bases.

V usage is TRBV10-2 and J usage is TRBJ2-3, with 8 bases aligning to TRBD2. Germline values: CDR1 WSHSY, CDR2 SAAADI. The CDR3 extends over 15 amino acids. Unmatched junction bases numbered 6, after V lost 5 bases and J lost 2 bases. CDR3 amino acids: CASSITSGFTDTQYF. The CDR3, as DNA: TGCGCCAGCAGTATTACTAGCGGATTCACAGATACGCAGTATTTT.

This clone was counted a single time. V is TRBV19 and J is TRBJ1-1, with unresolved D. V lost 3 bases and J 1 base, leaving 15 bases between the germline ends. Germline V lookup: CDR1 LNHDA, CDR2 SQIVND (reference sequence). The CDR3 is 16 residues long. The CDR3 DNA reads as TGTGCCAGTAGTATGGGCCCCGGGAGGGCGAACACTGAAGCTTTCTTT. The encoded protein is CASSMGPGRANTEAFF.

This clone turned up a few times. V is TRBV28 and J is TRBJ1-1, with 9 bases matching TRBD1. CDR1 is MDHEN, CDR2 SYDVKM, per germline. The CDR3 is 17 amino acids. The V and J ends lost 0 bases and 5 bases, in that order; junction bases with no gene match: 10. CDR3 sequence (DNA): TGTGCCAGCAGTTTATGGTGGTACAGGGGGCGAGAAACTGAAGCTTTCTTT. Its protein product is CASSLWWYRGRETEAFF.

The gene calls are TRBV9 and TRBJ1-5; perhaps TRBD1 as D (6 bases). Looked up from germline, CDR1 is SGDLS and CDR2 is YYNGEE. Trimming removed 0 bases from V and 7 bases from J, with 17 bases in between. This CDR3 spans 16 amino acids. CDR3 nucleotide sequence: TGTGCCAGCAGCGTAGGGGGAAACAGGGACGGGCAGCCCCAGCATTTT. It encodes CASSVGGNRDGQPQHF.

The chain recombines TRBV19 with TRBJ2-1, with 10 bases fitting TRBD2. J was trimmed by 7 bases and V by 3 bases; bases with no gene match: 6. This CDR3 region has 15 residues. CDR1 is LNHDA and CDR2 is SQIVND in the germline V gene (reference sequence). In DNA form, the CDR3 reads TGTGCCAGTAGTATCGGGCTAGCGGGAGATAATGAGCAGTTCTTC. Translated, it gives CASSIGLAGDNEQFF.

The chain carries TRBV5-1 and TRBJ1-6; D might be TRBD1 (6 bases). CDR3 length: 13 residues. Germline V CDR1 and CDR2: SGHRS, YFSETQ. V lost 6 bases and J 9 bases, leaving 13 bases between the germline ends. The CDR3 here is CASNRQDGSPLHF. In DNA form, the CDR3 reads TGCGCCAGCAATAGACAGGACGGTTCACCCCTCCACTTT.